These T cell receptor beta chains were read from a single sample in a study of shared clonotypes between healthy human individuals. Measured with immunoSEQ multiplex PCR; TCRdb has only the in-frame clones, and not every one. The sample has 550,000 to 750,000 clones, roughly 95% seen once. The sample was naive CD8+ T cells sorted from blood. The receptors were sampled from a woman aged 30 to 39 in good health. Both conserved end residues are part of each CDR3.

v_call	j_call	cdr3_aa
TRBV13	TRBJ2-7	CASSSGLAGNEQYF
TRBV4-1	TRBJ1-5	CASSHGQGASNQPQHF
TRBV7-9	TRBJ1-4	CASSPGTAEKLFF
TRBV19	TRBJ2-7	CASSNNRGPTYEQYF
TRBV2	TRBJ1-3	CASRGSGRSGNTIYF
TRBV5-1	TRBJ2-7	CASSPERGTSSYEQYF
TRBV6-1	TRBJ2-1	CASITSGSIDEQFF
TRBV28	TRBJ2-5	CASSIEAETQYF
TRBV19	TRBJ2-1	CASNLFGADYNEQFF
TRBV4-1	TRBJ2-7	CASSQVREGYEQYF
TRBV7-8	TRBJ1-2	CASSLDRSSYGYTF
TRBV29-1	TRBJ2-2	CSVEASRNTGELFF
TRBV7-9	TRBJ2-7	CASSNLLAPHEQYF
TRBV10-3	TRBJ1-1	CAISFGQGGVDTEAFF
TRBV9	TRBJ1-1	CASSVGGDRGNEAFF
TRBV6-5	TRBJ2-7	CASGTSDYEQYF
TRBV5-6	NA	CASSPTFGSYEQYF
TRBV21-1	TRBJ1-1	CASSKLRALMQDTEAFF
TRBV14	TRBJ2-5	CASSLATGVEETQYF
TRBV19	TRBJ1-1	CASSSKGLGTEAFF
TRBV13	TRBJ1-2	CASSLRGTGIEKGYTF
TRBV19	TRBJ2-7	CASSLRAGVYEQYF
TRBV4-1	TRBJ2-7	CASSQQLAGTYEQYF